These T cell receptor beta chains were read from a single sample in a study of cytomegalovirus exposure and HLA in healthy donors. Assay: immunoSEQ multiplex PCR; the TCRdb copy retains only in-frame clones and omits some. The table records roughly 150,000 clones, 65% to 90% of them present only once. Sequencing was carried out using PBMCs. The receptor source for this set is a woman under 30 in good health and CMV-seronegative. Each CDR3 is given with its conserved first and last residue. A D gene is named only where the DNA matches it firmly. Part of the rows lack a size; the others show once, few, many or a class for expanded clones.

CASFSGTAVYNEQFF,TGTGCCAGCTTCTCCGGGACAGCCGTTTACAATGAGCAGTTCTTC,TRBV27,TRBJ2-1,TRBD1,-
CASSLERQGADGYTF,TGTGCCAGCAGCTTAGAGAGACAGGGGGCTGATGGCTACACCTTC,TRBV7-9,TRBJ1-2,TRBD1,once
CSAYKGQGYTF,TGCAGTGCTTACAAGGGGCAAGGCTACACCTTC,TRBV20-1,TRBJ1-2,-,once
CASSQGGGQDGYTF,TGCGCCAGCAGCCAGGGAGGGGGTCAGGATGGCTACACCTTC,TRBV4-3,TRBJ1-2,-,-
CASTGAGGVNNEQFF,TGTGCCAGCACCGGAGCGGGAGGGGTTAACAATGAGCAGTTCTTC,TRBV7-2,TRBJ2-1,TRBD2,-
CASSVEGQGGGYTF,TGTGCCAGCAGCGTAGAGGGACAGGGTGGTGGCTACACCTTC,TRBV9,TRBJ1-2,TRBD1,-
CASSPLTGDLQETQYF,TGTGCCAGCAGCCCTCTGACAGGAGACCTCCAAGAGACCCAGTACTTC,TRBV5-6,TRBJ2-5,-,-
CASSPRGVSYEQYF,TGTGCCAGCAGTCCCAGGGGAGTGAGCTACGAGCAGTACTTC,TRBV27,TRBJ2-7,-,-
CAWTLNSGLEAFF,TGTGCCTGGACCCTCAACAGTGGCCTTGAAGCTTTCTTT,TRBV30,TRBJ1-1,-,-
CASSSSGGVEQYF,TGTGCCAGCAGTTCATCGGGGGGGGTCGAGCAGTACTTC,TRBV5-4,TRBJ2-7,TRBD2,-
CASSGSLTGAYGYTF,TGTGCCAGCAGCGGGAGCCTGACAGGGGCCTATGGCTACACCTTC,TRBV9,TRBJ1-2,TRBD1,-
CATSRGRRELHEQYF,TGTGCCACCAGCAGAGGGCGGCGGGAGCTCCACGAGCAGTACTTC,TRBV7-2,TRBJ2-7,TRBD2,-
CASGPGAGQGSGETQYF,TGTGCTAGTGGTCCCGGAGCCGGCCAGGGGAGCGGAGAGACCCAGTACTTC,TRBV12-5,TRBJ2-5,-,-
CASRIRDASYEQYF,TGTGCCAGTCGTATCCGGGATGCCTCCTACGAGCAGTACTTC,TRBV19,TRBJ2-7,-,-
CAWSVLAGKGELFF,TGTGCCTGGAGTGTACTAGCGGGTAAAGGGGAGCTGTTTTTT,TRBV30,TRBJ2-2,TRBD2,-
CASSQERNVLEQYF,TGCGCCAGCAGCCAAGAGCGGAATGTTTTAGAGCAGTACTTC,TRBV4-1,TRBJ2-7,-,-
CATTTGNQPQHF,TGTGCCACCACTACAGGGAATCAGCCCCAGCATTTT,TRBV10-3,TRBJ1-5,-,few
CASSARGQGAGTQYF,TGTGCCAGCAGCGCCCGGGGACAGGGGGCTGGGACCCAGTACTTC,TRBV9,TRBJ2-5,TRBD1,-
CATSRDLGQGELLNPTGELFF,TGTGCCACCAGCAGAGATTTGGGACAGGGGGAACTTCTCAACCCCACCGGGGAGCTGTTTTTT,TRBV15,TRBJ2-2,TRBD1,-
CASSLREGGAKPGELFF,TGTGCCAGCAGTTTAAGGGAGGGGGGCGCCAAGCCCGGGGAGCTGTTTTTT,TRBV27,TRBJ2-2,-,-
CASSHTSGGHLPYEQYF,TGTGCCAGCAGCCACACTAGCGGGGGCCATCTACCCTACGAGCAGTACTTC,TRBV7-2,TRBJ2-7,TRBD2,-
CASRGQATEAFF,TGTGCCAGCAGAGGACAGGCCACTGAAGCTTTCTTT,TRBV2,TRBJ1-1,TRBD1,once
CSVLSNTEAFF,TGCAGCGTCCTGAGTAACACTGAAGCTTTCTTT,TRBV20-1,TRBJ1-1,-,-
CASSYGGQGKNEQFF,TGTGCCAGCAGTTACGGCGGACAGGGTAAAAATGAGCAGTTCTTC,TRBV6-5,TRBJ2-1,TRBD1,-
CASSQARAGGYNEQFF,TGCGCCAGCAGCCAAGCGAGAGCGGGAGGCTACAATGAGCAGTTCTTC,TRBV4-3,TRBJ2-1,TRBD2,-
CASSLPQGGETQYF,TGTGCCAGCAGCTTACCACAGGGGGGAGAGACCCAGTACTTC,TRBV5-5,TRBJ2-5,TRBD1,-
CASSRSVYLRGQGAVPQHF,TGTGCCAGCAGCAGATCCGTATATCTACGGGGACAGGGGGCCGTGCCCCAGCATTTT,TRBV21-1,TRBJ1-5,-,-
CAISATVGLAGGKTNTGELFF,TGTGCCATCAGTGCTACAGTAGGACTAGCGGGGGGCAAGACGAACACCGGGGAGCTGTTTTTT,TRBV10-3,TRBJ2-2,TRBD2,once
CAIHSGTGDIRQYF,TGTGCCATCCACTCCGGGACAGGGGATATACGGCAGTACTTC,TRBV10-3,TRBJ2-7,TRBD1,-